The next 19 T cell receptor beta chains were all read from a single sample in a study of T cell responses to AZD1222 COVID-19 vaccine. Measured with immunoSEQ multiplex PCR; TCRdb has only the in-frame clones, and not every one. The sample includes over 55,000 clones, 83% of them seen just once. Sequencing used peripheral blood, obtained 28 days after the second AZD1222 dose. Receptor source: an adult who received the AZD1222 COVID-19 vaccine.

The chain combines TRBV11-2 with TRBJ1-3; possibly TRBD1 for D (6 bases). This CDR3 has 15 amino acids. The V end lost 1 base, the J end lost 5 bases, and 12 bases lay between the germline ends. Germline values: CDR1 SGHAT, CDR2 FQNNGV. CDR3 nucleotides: TGTGCCAGCAGCTTAGCACAGGGTTATCGAAACACCATATATTTT. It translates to CASSLAQGYRNTIYF.

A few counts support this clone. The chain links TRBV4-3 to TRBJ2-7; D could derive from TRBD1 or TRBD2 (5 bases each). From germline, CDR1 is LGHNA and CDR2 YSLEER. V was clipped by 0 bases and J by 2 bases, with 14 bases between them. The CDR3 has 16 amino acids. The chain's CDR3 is CASSQDFGDGAYEQYF. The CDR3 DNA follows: TGCGCCAGCAGCCAAGATTTCGGGGACGGAGCCTACGAGCAGTACTTC.

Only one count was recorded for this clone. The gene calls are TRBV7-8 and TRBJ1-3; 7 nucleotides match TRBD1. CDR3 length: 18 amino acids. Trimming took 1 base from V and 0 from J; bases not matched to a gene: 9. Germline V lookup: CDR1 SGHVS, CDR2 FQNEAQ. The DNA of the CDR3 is TGTGCCAGCAGCTTAGGGCGTGACAGGGCTTACTCTGGAAACACCATATATTTT. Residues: CASSLGRDRAYSGNTIYF.

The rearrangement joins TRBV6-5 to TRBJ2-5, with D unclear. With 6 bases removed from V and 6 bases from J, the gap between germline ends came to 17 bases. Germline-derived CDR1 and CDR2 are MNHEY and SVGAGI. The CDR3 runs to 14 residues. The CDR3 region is CASRAPGSFKTQYF. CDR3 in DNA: TGTGCCAGCAGGGCACCGGGTAGTTTTAAGACCCAGTACTTC.

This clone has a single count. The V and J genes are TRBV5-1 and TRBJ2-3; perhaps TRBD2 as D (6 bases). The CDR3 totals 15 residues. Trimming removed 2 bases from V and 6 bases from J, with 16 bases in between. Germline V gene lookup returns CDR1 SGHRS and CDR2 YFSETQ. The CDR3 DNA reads TGCGCCAGCAGCTTTGGGACTTCTCCACAGGATACGCAGTATTTT. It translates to CASSFGTSPQDTQYF.

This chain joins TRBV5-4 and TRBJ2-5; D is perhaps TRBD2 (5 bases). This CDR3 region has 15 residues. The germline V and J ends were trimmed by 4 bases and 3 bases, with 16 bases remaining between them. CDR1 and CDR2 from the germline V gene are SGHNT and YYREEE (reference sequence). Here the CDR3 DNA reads TGTGCCAGCAGCCCCGTGGCGGGTCGTAAAGAGACCCAGTACTTC. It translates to CASSPVAGRKETQYF.

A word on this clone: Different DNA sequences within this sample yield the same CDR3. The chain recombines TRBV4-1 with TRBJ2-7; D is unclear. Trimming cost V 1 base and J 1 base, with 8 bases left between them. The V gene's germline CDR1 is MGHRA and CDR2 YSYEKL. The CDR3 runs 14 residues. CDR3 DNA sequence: TGCGCCAGCAGCCAAGTCTTCGGTTCCTACGAGCAGTACTTC. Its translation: CASSQVFGSYEQYF.

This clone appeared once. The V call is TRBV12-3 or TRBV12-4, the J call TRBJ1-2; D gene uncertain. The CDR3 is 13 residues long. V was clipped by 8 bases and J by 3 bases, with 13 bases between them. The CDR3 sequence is CASSPRADYGYTF. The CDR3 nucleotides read TGTGCCAGCTCCCCTCGGGCAGACTATGGCTACACCTTC.

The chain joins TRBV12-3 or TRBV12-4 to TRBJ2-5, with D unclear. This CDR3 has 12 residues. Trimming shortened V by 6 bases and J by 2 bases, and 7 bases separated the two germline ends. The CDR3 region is CASRTAQETQYF. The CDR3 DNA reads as TGTGCCAGCAGAACAGCACAAGAGACCCAGTACTTC.

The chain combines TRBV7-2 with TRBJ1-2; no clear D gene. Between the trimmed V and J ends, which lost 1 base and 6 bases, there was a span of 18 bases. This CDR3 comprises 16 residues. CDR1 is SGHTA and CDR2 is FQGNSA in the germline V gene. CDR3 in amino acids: CASSLEPARSLDGYTF. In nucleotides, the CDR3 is TGTGCCAGCAGCTTAGAGCCGGCAAGGTCATTGGATGGCTACACCTTC.

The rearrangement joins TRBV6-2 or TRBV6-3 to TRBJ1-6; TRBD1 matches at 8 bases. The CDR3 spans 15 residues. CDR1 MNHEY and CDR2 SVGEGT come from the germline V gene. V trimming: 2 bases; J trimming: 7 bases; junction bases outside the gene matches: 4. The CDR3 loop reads CASSYPDRVNSPLHF. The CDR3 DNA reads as TGTGCCAGCAGTTACCCGGACAGGGTAAATTCACCCCTCCACTTT.

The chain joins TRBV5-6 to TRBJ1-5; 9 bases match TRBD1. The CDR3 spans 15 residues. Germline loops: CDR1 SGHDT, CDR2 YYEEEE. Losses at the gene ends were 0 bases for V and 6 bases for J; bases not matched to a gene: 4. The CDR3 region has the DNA TGTGCCAGCAGCTTGGAGGGACAGGGTGGTCAGCCCCAGCATTTT. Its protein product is CASSLEGQGGQPQHF.

The CDR3 is CATSRNRGVTDTQYF. Written as DNA, the CDR3 is TGTGCCACCAGCAGAAATCGGGGGGTCACAGATACGCAGTATTTT. The chain recombines TRBV15 with TRBJ2-3; TRBD2 agrees at 7 bases. The CDR3 is 15 amino acids. V lost 2 bases to trimming and J lost 2 bases; unmatched junction nucleotides: 4. Germline V gene data show CDR1 as LNHNV and CDR2 as YYDKDF (reference sequence). The full variable domain, completed using reference TRBV15 and TRBJ2-3, is DAMVIQNPRYQVTQFGKPVTLSCSQTLNHNVMYWYQQKSSQAPKLLFHYYDKDFNNEADTPDNFQSRRPNTSFCFLDIRSPGLGDTAMYLCATSRNRGVTDTQYFGPGTRLTVL.

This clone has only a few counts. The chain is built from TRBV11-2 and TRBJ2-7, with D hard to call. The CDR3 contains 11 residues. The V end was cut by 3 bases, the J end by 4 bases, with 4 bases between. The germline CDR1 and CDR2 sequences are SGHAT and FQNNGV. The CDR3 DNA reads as TGTGCCAGCAGCTTGAATTACGAGCAGTACTTC. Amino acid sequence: CASSLNYEQYF.

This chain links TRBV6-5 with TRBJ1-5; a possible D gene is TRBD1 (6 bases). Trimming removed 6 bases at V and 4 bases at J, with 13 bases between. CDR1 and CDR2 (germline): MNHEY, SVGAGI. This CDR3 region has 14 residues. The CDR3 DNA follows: TGTGCCAGCAGCTCCAGGGACACAAATCAGCCCCAGCATTTT. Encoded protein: CASSSRDTNQPQHF.

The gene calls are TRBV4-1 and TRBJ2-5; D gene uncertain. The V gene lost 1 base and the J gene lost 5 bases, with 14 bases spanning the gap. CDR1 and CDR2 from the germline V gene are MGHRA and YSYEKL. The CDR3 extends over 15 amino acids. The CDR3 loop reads CASSQAFSVIETQYF. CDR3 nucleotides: TGCGCCAGCAGCCAAGCTTTTTCGGTTATCGAGACCCAGTACTTC.

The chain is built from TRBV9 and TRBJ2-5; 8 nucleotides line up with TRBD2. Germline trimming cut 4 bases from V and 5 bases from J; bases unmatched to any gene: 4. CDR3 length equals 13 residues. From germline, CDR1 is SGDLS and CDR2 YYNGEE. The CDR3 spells CASSSGGWETQYF. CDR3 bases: TGTGCCAGCAGCAGCGGGGGCTGGGAGACCCAGTACTTC.

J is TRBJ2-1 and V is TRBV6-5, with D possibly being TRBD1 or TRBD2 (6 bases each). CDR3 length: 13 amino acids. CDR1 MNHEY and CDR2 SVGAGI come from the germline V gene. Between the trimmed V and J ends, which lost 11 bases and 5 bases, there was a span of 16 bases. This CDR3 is CAQIGGYDNEQFF. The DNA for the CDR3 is TGTGCCCAAATCGGGGGCTACGACAATGAGCAGTTCTTC.

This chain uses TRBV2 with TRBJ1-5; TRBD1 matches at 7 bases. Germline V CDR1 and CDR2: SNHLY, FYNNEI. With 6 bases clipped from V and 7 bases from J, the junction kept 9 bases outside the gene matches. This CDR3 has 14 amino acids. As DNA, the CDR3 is TGTGCCAGCAGCCCACAGGGGACCGGGCAGCCCCAGCATTTT. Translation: CASSPQGTGQPQHF.